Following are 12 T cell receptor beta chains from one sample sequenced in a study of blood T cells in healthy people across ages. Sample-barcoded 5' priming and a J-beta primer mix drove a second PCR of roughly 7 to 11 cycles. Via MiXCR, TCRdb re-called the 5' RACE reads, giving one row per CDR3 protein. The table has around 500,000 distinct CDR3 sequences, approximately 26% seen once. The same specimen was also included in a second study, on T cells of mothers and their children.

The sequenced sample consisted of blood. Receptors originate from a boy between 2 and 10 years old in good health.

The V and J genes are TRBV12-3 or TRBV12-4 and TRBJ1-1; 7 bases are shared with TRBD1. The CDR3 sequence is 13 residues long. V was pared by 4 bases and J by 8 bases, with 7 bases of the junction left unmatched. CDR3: CASSSGTVGEAFF. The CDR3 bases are TGTGCCAGCAGTTCCGGGACAGTCGGGGAAGCTTTCTTT.

For the CDR3, the DNA is TGCGCCAGCAGCCAAGAACCCGGGACGAAAGAGACCCAGTACTTC. It specifies CASSQEPGTKETQYF. This rearrangement joins TRBV4-1 to TRBJ2-5; D may correspond to TRBD1 or TRBD2 (5 bases each). Trimming took 0 bases from V and 3 from J, leaving 11 bases between them. Germline V lookup: CDR1 MGHRA, CDR2 YSYEKL. The CDR3 totals 15 residues.

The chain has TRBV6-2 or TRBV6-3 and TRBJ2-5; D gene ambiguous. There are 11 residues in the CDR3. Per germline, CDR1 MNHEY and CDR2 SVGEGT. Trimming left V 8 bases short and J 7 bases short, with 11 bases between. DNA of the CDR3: TGTGCCAGCGCAACCTTAGCGACCCAGTACTTC. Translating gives CASATLATQYF.

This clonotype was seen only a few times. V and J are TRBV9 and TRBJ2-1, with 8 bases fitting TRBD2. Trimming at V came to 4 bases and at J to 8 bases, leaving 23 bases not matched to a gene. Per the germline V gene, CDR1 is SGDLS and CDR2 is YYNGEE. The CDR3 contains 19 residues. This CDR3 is CASSPGLGGGRPPYDEQFF. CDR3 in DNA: TGTGCCAGCAGCCCCGGCCTTGGTGGCGGGAGGCCTCCATATGATGAGCAGTTCTTC.

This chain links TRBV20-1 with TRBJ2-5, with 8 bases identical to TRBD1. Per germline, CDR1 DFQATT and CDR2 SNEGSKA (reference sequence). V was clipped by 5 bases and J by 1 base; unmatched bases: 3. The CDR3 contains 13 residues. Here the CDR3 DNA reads TGCAGTGCTTGGACAGGGCCCCAAGAGACCCAGTACTTC. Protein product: CSAWTGPQETQYF.

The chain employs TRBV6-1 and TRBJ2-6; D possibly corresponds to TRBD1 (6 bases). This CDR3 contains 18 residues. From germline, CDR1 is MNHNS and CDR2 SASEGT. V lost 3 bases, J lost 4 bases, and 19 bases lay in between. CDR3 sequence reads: CASSERTVFLSGANVLTF. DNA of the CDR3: TGTGCCAGCAGTGAGAGGACAGTCTTCTTGTCAGGGGCCAACGTCCTGACTTTC.

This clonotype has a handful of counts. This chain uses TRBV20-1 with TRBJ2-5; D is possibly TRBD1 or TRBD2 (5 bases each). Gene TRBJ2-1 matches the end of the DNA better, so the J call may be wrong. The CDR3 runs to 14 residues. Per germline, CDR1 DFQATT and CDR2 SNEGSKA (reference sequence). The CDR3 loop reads CSATGSSLVNEQFF. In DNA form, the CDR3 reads TGCAGTGCTACAGGGAGCTCTCTCGTTAATGAGCAGTTCTTC.

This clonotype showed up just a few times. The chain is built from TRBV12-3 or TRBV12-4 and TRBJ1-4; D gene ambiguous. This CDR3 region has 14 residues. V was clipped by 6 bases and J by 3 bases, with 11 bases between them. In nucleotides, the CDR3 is TGTGCCAGCAGCACATTCGGCGCTAATGAAAAACTGTTTTTT. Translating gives CASSTFGANEKLFF.

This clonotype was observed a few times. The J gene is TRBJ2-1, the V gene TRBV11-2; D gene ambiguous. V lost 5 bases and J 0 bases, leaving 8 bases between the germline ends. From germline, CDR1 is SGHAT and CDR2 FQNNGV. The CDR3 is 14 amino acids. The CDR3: CASSAGLSYNEQFF. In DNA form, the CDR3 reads TGTGCCAGCAGCGCCGGTCTCTCCTACAATGAGCAGTTCTTC.

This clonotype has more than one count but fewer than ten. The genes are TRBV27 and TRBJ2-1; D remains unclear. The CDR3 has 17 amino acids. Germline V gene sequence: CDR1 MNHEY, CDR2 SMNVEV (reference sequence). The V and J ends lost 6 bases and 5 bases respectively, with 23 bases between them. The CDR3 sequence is CASSLNPRLLRDNEQFF. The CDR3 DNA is TGTGCCAGCAGCCTAAACCCGAGACTCCTTCGGGACAATGAGCAGTTCTTC.

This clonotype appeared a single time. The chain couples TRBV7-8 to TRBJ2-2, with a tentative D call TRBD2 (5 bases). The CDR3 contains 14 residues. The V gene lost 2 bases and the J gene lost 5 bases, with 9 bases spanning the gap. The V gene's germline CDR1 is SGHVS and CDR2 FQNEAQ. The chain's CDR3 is CASSLRRITGELFF. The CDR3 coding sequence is TGTGCCAGCAGCTTAAGGAGGATTACCGGGGAGCTGTTTTTT.

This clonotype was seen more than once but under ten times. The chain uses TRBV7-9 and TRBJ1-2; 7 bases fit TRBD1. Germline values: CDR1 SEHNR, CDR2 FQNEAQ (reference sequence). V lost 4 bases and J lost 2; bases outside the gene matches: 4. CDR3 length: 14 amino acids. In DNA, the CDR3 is TGTGCCAGCAGCTGGGGACAGTCCAACTATGGCTACACCTTC. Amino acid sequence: CASSWGQSNYGYTF.